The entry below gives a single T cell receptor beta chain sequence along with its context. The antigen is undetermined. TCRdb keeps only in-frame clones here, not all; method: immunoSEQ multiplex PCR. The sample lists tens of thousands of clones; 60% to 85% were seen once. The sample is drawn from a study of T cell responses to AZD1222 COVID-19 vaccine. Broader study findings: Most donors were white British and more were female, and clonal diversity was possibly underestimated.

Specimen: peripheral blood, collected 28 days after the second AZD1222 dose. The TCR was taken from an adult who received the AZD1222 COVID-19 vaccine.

Written as DNA, the CDR3 is TGTGCCAGCAGGTTAGGACAGGACTATGGCTACACCTTC. This translates into CASRLGQDYGYTF. The J gene is TRBJ1-2, the V gene TRBV6-5, with 7 positions matching TRBD1. Trimming at V came to 6 bases and at J to 3 bases, leaving 4 bases not matched to a gene. CDR1 is MNHEY, CDR2 SVGAGI, per germline. CDR3 length equals 13 residues.